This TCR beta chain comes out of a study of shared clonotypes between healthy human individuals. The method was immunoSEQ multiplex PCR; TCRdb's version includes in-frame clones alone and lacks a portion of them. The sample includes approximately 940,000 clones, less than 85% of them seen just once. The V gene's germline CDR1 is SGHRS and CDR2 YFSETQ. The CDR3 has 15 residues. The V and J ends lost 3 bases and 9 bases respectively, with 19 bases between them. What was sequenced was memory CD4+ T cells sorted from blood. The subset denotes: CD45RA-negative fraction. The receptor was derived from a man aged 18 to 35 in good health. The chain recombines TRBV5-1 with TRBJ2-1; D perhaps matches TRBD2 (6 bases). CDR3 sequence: CASSWGETVNSEQFF. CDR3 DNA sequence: TGCGCCAGCAGCTGGGGGGAGACAGTAAACTCTGAGCAGTTCTTC. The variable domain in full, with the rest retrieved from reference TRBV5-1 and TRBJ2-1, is KAGVTQTPRYLIKTRGQQVTLSCSPISGHRSVSWYQQTPGQGLQFLFEYFSETQRNKGNFPGRFSGRQFSNSRSEMNVSTLELGDSALYLCASSWGETVNSEQFFGPGTRLTVL.